This is a list of T cell receptor beta chains from one sample in a study of blood T cell repertoires in COVID-19. Some clones are missing from TCRdb's copy, which holds only in-frame ones; the method was immunoSEQ multiplex PCR. Here the sample spans 93,000 or so clones, roughly 87% being singletons. Sequenced: peripheral blood. The source of these receptors is a human donor in a cohort sampled during active COVID-19. The CDR3 runs from the conserved cysteine through the conserved F or W. A D gene is named only where the DNA matches it firmly. Not all rows give a size; the values are once, few, many and, for expanded clones, a class.

J | D | V | size | DNA | CDR3
TRBJ2-1 | TRBD1 | TRBV6-5 | NA | TGTGCCAGCAGTCAGGACAGGGGGGGTTACAATGAGCAGTTCTTC | CASSQDRGGYNEQFF
TRBJ2-7 | NA | TRBV6-5 | NA | TGTGCCAGCAGTTACGGGCTCGACCCACCGGGAGAGCAGTACTTC | CASSYGLDPPGEQYF
TRBJ1-1 | NA | TRBV19 | NA | TGTGCCAGTAGTATGAGCGGGGCCGGAGACACTGAAGCTTTCTTT | CASSMSGAGDTEAFF
TRBJ1-1 | NA | TRBV7-3 | NA | TGTGCCAGCAGCTTAACTCCAGTGAACACTGAAGCTTTCTTT | CASSLTPVNTEAFF
TRBJ2-1 | TRBD2 | TRBV7-8 | NA | TGTGCCAGCAACTTGAGGGGGACTAGCGGGAGCTCCTACAATGAGCAGTTCTTC | CASNLRGTSGSSYNEQFF
TRBJ2-5 | NA | TRBV7-3 | NA | TGTGCCAGCAGCCCAAGGACAGCCAGCGAGACCCAGTACTTC | CASSPRTASETQYF
TRBJ2-7 | TRBD2 | TRBV6-5 | NA | TGTGCCAGCAGTCAAAGCGGGAAGGTCTTCGAGCAGTACTTC | CASSQSGKVFEQYF
TRBJ1-2 | NA | TRBV6-5 | NA | TGTGCCAGCAGTTACAGTCAGGTCTCTCGTGGCTACACCTTC | CASSYSQVSRGYTF
TRBJ2-7 | NA | TRBV28 | NA | TGTGCCAGCAGTTTAGAACAAAACTACGAGCAGTACTTC | CASSLEQNYEQYF
TRBJ1-2 | TRBD1 | TRBV6-5 | NA | TGTGCCAGCAGCCGGGACAGGGCCCACTATGGCTACACCTTC | CASSRDRAHYGYTF
TRBJ2-6 | TRBD1 | TRBV7-9 | NA | TGTGCCAGCAGCTTAGGGACAGGGACGGCCAACGTCCTGACTTTC | CASSLGTGTANVLTF
TRBJ1-1 | NA | TRBV19 | NA | TGTGCCAGTAGTATAGCGGGGGGAGCTGAAGCTTTCTTT | CASSIAGGAEAFF
TRBJ1-2 | NA | TRBV2 | NA | TGTGCCAGCAGGCTGACAGGAACTGACTATGGCTACACCTTC | CASRLTGTDYGYTF
TRBJ1-5 | NA | TRBV14 | few | TGTGCCAGCAGCCGAGGTTTGCAGCCCCAGCATTTT | CASSRGLQPQHF
TRBJ2-7 | NA | TRBV3-1/TRBV3-2 | NA | TGTGCCAGCAGCCAAGGTGACAGGTACGAGCAGTACTTC | CASSQGDRYEQYF
TRBJ2-7 | TRBD1 | TRBV30 | NA | TGTGCCTGGAGTGGCCAGGGGGCCAACGAGCAGTACTTC | CAWSGQGANEQYF
TRBJ1-1 | NA | TRBV28 | NA | TGTGCCAGCAGTTCGGGACTCTTGAACACTGAAGCTTTCTTT | CASSSGLLNTEAFF
TRBJ2-4 | NA | TRBV27 | NA | TGTGCCAGCAGTTTGGGGCTAGCCAAAAACATTCAGTACTTC | CASSLGLAKNIQYF
TRBJ2-4 | NA | TRBV13 | NA | TGTGCCAGCAGCTTAAGGTCAGCCGGCGGGTCCAAAAACATTCAGTACTTC | CASSLRSAGGSKNIQYF
TRBJ2-5 | TRBD2 | TRBV2 | NA | TGTGCCAGCAGCGAAAGCGGGGGATCAGAGACCCAGTACTTC | CASSESGGSETQYF
TRBJ2-7 | TRBD2 | TRBV4-2 | NA | TGTGCCAGCAGCCAAGTAGCGGGAGCCCCCCACGAGCAGTACTTC | CASSQVAGAPHEQYF
TRBJ1-5 | NA | TRBV2 | NA | TGTGCCAGCAGTGAAGCCGACAACAATCAGCCCCAGCATTTT | CASSEADNNQPQHF
TRBJ1-4 | NA | TRBV5-1 | NA | TGCGCCAGCAGGGGTCTCCAGGCTAATGAAAAACTGTTTTTT | CASRGLQANEKLFF
TRBJ1-2 | NA | TRBV11-2 | NA | TGTGCCAGCAGCCCAGCAGGGTACTATGGCTACACCTTC | CASSPAGYYGYTF
TRBJ2-1 | TRBD2 | TRBV10-3 | NA | TGTGCCATCAGCCCCTCTTTAGCGGGAGGGCCCATTAATGAGCAGTTCTTC | CAISPSLAGGPINEQFF
TRBJ2-5 | NA | TRBV4-1 | NA | TGCGCCAGCAGCCAAGAGGGCTACCAGGCAGAGACCCAGTACTTC | CASSQEGYQAETQYF
TRBJ1-1 | NA | TRBV5-6 | NA | TGTGCCAGCAGCCCGCGTAGGTTACCAGGCGAGAACACTGAAGCTTTCTTT | CASSPRRLPGENTEAFF
TRBJ2-1 | TRBD1 | TRBV10-3 | NA | TGTGCCATCAGTGACACAGGGGGCTCCTACAATGAGCAGTTCTTC | CAISDTGGSYNEQFF
TRBJ2-6 | NA | TRBV28 | NA | TGTGCCAGCAGAACAGGGTTAGGTGGGGCCAACGTCCTGACTTTC | CASRTGLGGANVLTF
TRBJ1-5 | NA | TRBV6-5 | NA | TGTGCCAGCAGACGGTCCAATCAGCCCCAGCATTTT | CASRRSNQPQHF
TRBJ1-5 | NA | TRBV19 | NA | TGTGCCAGTAGTATAATGCCAGCGTCTACCCGGAGTCAGCCCCAGCATTTT | CASSIMPASTRSQPQHF
TRBJ2-1 | TRBD2 | TRBV11-3 | NA | TGTGCCAGCAGCTTAGAGGGAGGGCGCCCCGCCTTCTTC | CASSLEGGRPAFF
TRBJ2-1 | NA | TRBV28 | NA | TGTGCCAGCACCCGAGCAGGGGCCTCCTACAATGAGCAGTTCTTC | CASTRAGASYNEQFF
TRBJ1-1 | TRBD1 | TRBV6-5 | NA | TGTGCCAGCAACAGGGGACAGACGAACACTGAAGCTTTCTTT | CASNRGQTNTEAFF
TRBJ2-2 | NA | TRBV7-8 | NA | TGTGCCAGCACCCCAGGTGGCGGGGACACCGGGGAGCTGTTTTTT | CASTPGGGDTGELFF
TRBJ1-5 | TRBD1 | TRBV2 | few | TGTGCCAGCACCGGACAGGGCAGCAATCAGCCCCAGCATTTT | CASTGQGSNQPQHF
TRBJ2-1 | NA | TRBV20-1 | NA | TGCAGTGCTGGGGGCGGTAATGAGCAGTTCTTC | CSAGGGNEQFF
TRBJ2-1 | TRBD2 | TRBV11-3 | once | TGTGCCAGCAGCTTCGGGGCTAGCGGGGGGGGTGAGCAGTTCTTC | CASSFGASGGGEQFF
TRBJ2-5 | NA | TRBV6-5 | NA | TGTGCCAGCAGTTATTCGGCAGCGCGACAAGAGACCCAGTACTTC | CASSYSAARQETQYF
TRBJ2-1 | TRBD1 | TRBV7-9 | NA | TGTGCCAGCAGCTTGACAGGGGCCTACAATGAGCAGTTCTTC | CASSLTGAYNEQFF
TRBJ1-1 | TRBD1 | TRBV5-1 | NA | TGCGCCAGCAGCGAACAGGGGGCTAGCACTGAAGCTTTCTTT | CASSEQGASTEAFF
TRBJ1-3 | NA | TRBV6-6 | once | TGTGCCAGCAGACCCCGGGGGGGAGGGAACACCATATATTTT | CASRPRGGGNTIYF